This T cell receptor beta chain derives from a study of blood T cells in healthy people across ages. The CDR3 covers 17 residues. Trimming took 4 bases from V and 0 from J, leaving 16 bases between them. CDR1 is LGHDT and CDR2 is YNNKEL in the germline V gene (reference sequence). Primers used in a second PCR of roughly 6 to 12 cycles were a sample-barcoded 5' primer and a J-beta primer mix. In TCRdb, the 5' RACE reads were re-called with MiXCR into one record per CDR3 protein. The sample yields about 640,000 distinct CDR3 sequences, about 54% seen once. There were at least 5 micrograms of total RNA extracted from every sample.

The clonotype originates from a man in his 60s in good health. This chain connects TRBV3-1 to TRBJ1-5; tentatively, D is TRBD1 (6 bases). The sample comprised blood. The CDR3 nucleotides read TGTGCCAGCAGCCTTTCTTCAGGGGACCTTAGCAATCAGCCCCAGCATTTT. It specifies CASSLSSGDLSNQPQHF.